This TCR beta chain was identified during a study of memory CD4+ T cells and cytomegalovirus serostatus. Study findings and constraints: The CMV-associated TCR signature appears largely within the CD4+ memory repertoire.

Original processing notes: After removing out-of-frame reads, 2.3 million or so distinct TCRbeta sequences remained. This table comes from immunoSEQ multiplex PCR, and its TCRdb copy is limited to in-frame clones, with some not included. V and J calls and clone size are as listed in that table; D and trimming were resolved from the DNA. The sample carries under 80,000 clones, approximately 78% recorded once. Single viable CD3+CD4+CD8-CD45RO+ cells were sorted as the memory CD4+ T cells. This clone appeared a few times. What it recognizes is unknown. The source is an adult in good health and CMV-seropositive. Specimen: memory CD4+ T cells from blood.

CDR3 sequence (DNA): TGTGCCAGCAGTTACTTTACTGAAGCTTTCTTT. This encodes CASSYFTEAFF. This chain uses TRBV6-6 with TRBJ1-1; no clear D gene. Germline V gene sequence: CDR1 MNHNY, CDR2 SVGAGI (reference sequence). The CDR3 loop spans 11 amino acids. V gave up 1 base and J gave up 5 bases, with 2 bases separating them.